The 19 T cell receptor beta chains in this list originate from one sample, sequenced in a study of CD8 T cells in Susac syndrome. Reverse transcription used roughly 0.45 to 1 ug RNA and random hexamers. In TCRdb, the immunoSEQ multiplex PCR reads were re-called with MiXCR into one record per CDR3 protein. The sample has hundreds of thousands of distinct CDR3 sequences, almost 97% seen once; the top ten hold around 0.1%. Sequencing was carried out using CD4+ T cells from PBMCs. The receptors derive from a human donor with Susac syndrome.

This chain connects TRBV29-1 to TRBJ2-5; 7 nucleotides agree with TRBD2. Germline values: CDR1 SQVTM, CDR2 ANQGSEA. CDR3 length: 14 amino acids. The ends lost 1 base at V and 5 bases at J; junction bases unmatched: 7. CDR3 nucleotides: TGCAGCGTTGAAGGCATCCCCGGGAGGGAGACCCAGTACTTC. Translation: CSVEGIPGRETQYF.

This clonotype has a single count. The CDR3 bases are TGCAGCGTTGTAAAGGGCGCGGGTACTGAAGCTTTCTTT. This gives the protein CSVVKGAGTEAFF. The rearrangement links TRBV29-1 to TRBJ1-1; no definite D call. The V and J ends lost 4 bases and 5 bases respectively, with 14 bases between them. The germline gives CDR1 SQVTM, CDR2 ANQGSEA. The CDR3 has 13 residues.

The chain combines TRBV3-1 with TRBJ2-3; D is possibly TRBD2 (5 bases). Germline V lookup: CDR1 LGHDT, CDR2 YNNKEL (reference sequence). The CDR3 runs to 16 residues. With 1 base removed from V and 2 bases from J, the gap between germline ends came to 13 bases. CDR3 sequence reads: CASSQGTAWTTDTQYF. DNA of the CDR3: TGTGCCAGCAGCCAAGGGACTGCGTGGACCACAGATACGCAGTATTTT.

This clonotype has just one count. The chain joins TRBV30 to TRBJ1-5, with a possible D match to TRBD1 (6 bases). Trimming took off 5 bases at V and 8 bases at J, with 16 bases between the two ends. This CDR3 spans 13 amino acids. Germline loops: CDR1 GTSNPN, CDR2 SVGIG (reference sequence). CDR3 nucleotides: TGTGCCTGGTCCAGGGGTCACCCTGAGCCCCAGCATTTT. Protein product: CAWSRGHPEPQHF.

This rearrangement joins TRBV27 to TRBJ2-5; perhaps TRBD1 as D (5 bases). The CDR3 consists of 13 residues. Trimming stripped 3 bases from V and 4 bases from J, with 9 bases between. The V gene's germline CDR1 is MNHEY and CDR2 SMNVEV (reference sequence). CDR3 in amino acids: CASSFQQGETQYF. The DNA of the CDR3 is TGTGCCAGCAGTTTCCAGCAGGGAGAGACCCAGTACTTC.

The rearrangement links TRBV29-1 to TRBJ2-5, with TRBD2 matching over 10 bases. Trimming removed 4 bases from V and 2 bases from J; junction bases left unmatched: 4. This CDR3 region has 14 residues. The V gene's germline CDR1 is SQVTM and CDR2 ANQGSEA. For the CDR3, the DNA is TGCAGCGTTGGACTAGCGGGCGTACAAGAGACCCAGTACTTC. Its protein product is CSVGLAGVQETQYF.

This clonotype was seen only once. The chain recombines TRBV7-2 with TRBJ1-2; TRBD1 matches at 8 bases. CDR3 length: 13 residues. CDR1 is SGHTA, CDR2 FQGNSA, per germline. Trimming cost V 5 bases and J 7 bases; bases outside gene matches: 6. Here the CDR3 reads CASSADRGFGYTF. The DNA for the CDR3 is TGTGCCAGCAGCGCCGACAGGGGTTTTGGCTACACCTTC.

CDR3 protein: CASSPSYRETEAFF. For the CDR3, the DNA is TGTGCCAGCTCACCAAGCTACAGGGAGACTGAAGCTTTCTTT. The rearrangement joins TRBV18 to TRBJ1-1, with a possible D match to TRBD1 (6 bases). This CDR3 is built from 14 residues. Germline values: CDR1 KGHSH, CDR2 LQKENI. The ends were cut back, 2 bases at V and 5 bases at J, with 12 bases in the middle.

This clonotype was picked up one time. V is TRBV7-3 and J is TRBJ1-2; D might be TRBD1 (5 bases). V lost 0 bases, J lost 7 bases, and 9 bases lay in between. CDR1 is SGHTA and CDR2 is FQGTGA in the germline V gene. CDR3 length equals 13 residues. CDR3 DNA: TGTGCCAGCAGCTTAACCCTTGGGGGTGGCTACACCTTC. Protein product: CASSLTLGGGYTF. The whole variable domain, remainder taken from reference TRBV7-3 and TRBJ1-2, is GAGVSQTPSNKVTEKGKYVELRCDPISGHTALYWYRQSLGQGPEFLIYFQGTGAADDSGLPNDRFFAVRPEGSVSTLKIQRTERGDSAVYLCASSLTLGGGYTFGSGTRLTVV.

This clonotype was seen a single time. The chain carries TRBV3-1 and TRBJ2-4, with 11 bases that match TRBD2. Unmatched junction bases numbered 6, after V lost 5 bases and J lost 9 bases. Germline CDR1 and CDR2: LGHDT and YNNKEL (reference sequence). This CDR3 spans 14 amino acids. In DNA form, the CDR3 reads TGTGCCAGCAGCAGAACTAGCGGGAGAGGCATTCAGTACTTC. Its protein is CASSRTSGRGIQYF.

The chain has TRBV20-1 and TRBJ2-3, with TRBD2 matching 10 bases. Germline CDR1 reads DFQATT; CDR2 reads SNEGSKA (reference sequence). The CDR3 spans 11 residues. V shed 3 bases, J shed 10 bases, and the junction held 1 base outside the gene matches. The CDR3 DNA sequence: TGCAGTGCTAGCAGCGGGAGGGCGCAGTATTTT. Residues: CSASSGRAQYF.

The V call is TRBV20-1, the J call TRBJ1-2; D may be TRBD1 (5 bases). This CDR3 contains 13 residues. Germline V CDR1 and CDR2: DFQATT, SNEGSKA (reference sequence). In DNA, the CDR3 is TGCAGCGGTGGGGGGTTGGAGGGAAATGGCTACACCTTC. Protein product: CSGGGLEGNGYTF.

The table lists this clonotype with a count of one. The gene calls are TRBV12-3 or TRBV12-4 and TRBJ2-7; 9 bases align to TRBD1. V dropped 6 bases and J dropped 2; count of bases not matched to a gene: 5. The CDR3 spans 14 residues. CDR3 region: CASRNRDRAYEQYF. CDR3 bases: TGTGCCAGCAGGAACCGGGACAGGGCCTACGAGCAGTACTTC.

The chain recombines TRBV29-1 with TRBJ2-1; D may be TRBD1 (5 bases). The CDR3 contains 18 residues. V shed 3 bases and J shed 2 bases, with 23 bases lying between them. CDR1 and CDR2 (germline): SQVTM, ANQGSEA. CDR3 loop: CSVDPPIRRGSPYNEQFF. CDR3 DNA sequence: TGCAGCGTTGACCCCCCCATCAGAAGGGGTAGTCCCTACAATGAGCAGTTCTTC.

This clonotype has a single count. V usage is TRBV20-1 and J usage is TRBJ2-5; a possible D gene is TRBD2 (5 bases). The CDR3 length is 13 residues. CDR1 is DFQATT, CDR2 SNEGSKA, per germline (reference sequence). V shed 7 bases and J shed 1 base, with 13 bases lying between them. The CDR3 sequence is CSVVKRAQETQYF. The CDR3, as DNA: TGCAGTGTAGTGAAGAGGGCCCAAGAGACCCAGTACTTC.

The CDR3 DNA reads as TGTGCCAGCAGCCGTGGGACCTTATATAGCAATCAGCCCCAGCATTTT. Translating it yields CASSRGTLYSNQPQHF. The chain joins TRBV6-1 to TRBJ1-5; D might be TRBD1 (5 bases). V was trimmed by 6 bases and J by 0 bases, leaving 15 bases between them. The germline V gene has CDR1 MNHNS and CDR2 SASEGT. The CDR3 spans 16 residues.

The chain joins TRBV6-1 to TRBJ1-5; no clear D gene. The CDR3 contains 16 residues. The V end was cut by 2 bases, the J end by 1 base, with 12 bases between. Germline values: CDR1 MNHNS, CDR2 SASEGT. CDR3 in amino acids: CASSEFRDRSNQPQHF. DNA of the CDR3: TGTGCCAGCAGTGAATTTCGGGATAGGAGCAATCAGCCCCAGCATTTT.

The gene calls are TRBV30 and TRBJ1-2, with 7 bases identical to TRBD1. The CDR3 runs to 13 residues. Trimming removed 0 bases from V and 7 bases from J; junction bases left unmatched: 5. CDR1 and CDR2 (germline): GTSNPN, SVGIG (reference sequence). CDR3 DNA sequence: TGTGCCTGGAGTGTAGGGGGCTGGGGTGGCTACACCTTC. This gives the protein CAWSVGGWGGYTF.

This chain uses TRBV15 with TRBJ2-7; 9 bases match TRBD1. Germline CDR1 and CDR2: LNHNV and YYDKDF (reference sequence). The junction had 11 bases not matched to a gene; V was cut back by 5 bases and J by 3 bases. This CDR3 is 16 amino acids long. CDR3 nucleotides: TGTGCCACCAGCCCTAACTCCGGGACAGGGCTCTACGAGCAGTACTTC. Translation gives CATSPNSGTGLYEQYF. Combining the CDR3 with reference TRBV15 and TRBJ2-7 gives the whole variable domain DAMVIQNPRYQVTQFGKPVTLSCSQTLNHNVMYWYQQKSSQAPKLLFHYYDKDFNNEADTPDNFQSRRPNTSFCFLDIRSPGLGDTAMYLCATSPNSGTGLYEQYFGPGTRLTVT.